This T cell receptor beta chain emerged from a study of cytomegalovirus exposure and HLA in healthy donors. Study-wide context: Drawn from HLA-typed donors, roughly 87 million unique TCRs were held in an early data release.

Concerning this clone: The antigen is not known.

Study-level results: The study had only CMV serostatus as immune exposure information.

Germline assignment: CDR1 SGHDT and CDR2 YYEEEE. This CDR3 region has 14 residues. The J segment lost 5 bases and the V segment lost 3 bases, leaving 2 bases of the junction unmatched. The donors were healthy bone marrow donors. PCR involved 60 Vbeta and 13 Jbeta primers. Using immunoSEQ multiplex PCR, the repertoire was profiled, and TCRdb retains in-frame clones only, with some absent. The sample consists of about 150,000 clones, roughly 83% of them appearing once. The sample was PBMCs. The sequence derives from a human donor in good health. This rearrangement joins TRBV5-6 to TRBJ1-5; 10 bases align to TRBD1. The DNA for the CDR3 is TGTGCCAGCAGCTCGACAGGGGGCGATCAGCCCCAGCATTTT. It is translated as CASSSTGGDQPQHF.